Listed below are T cell receptor beta chains from one sample, sequenced in a study of regulatory T cells in long-lasting Graves disease. TCRdb processed the multiplex PCR reads anew with MiXCR; each CDR3 protein has one entry. The sample lists approximately 400,000 distinct CDR3 sequences, roughly 25% seen once, with less than 30% in the top ten. Sequencing used peripheral blood mononuclear cells (PBMCs), obtained when the disease was refractory, from a patient treated with antithyroid drugs. The receptors derive from a woman between 40 and 55 years old with Graves disease. The CDR3 runs from the conserved cysteine through the conserved F or W. Fields, in order: V gene, J gene, CDR3 protein.

v_call: TRBV5-4; j_call: TRBJ2-7; cdr3_aa: CASSQSGNAHEQYF
v_call: TRBV10-2; j_call: TRBJ2-7; cdr3_aa: CASSEEGQRAYEQYF
v_call: TRBV28; j_call: TRBJ2-3; cdr3_aa: CASSPESSTDTQYF
v_call: TRBV10-1; j_call: TRBJ2-5; cdr3_aa: CASSGRENQETQYF
v_call: TRBV14; j_call: TRBJ2-3; cdr3_aa: CASSQGDYHTDTQYF
v_call: TRBV11-2; j_call: TRBJ1-4; cdr3_aa: CASSLNGAVLNEKLFF
v_call: TRBV2; j_call: TRBJ2-1; cdr3_aa: CASSGDPHYNEQFF
v_call: TRBV5-4; j_call: TRBJ2-5; cdr3_aa: CASSLEGVGTQYF
v_call: TRBV7-2; j_call: TRBJ2-4; cdr3_aa: CASSLALPGAKNIQYF
v_call: TRBV6-1; j_call: TRBJ2-7; cdr3_aa: CASSEAMTGGGSLAGGDYEQYF
v_call: TRBV5-1; j_call: TRBJ2-6; cdr3_aa: CASSLEFPKSSGANVLTF
v_call: TRBV11-2; j_call: TRBJ2-7; cdr3_aa: CASSTGTGAAYEQYF
v_call: TRBV6-1; j_call: TRBJ2-7; cdr3_aa: CASRLAGEWDEQYF
v_call: TRBV29-1; j_call: TRBJ2-2; cdr3_aa: CSVVQRTVNTGELFF
v_call: TRBV20-1; j_call: TRBJ2-1; cdr3_aa: CSADRSHEQFF
v_call: TRBV20-1; j_call: TRBJ2-4; cdr3_aa: CSAVGVAKNIQYF
v_call: TRBV6-1; j_call: TRBJ2-4; cdr3_aa: CASTYGGTKNIQYF
v_call: TRBV7-8; j_call: TRBJ2-1; cdr3_aa: CASSLEAGGGNNEQFF
v_call: TRBV27; j_call: TRBJ2-7; cdr3_aa: CASSPYPGTGRPYEQYF
v_call: TRBV20-1; j_call: TRBJ2-5; cdr3_aa: CSARPPLASGRYRETQYF
v_call: TRBV12-3/TRBV12-4; j_call: TRBJ1-5; cdr3_aa: CASSPGRDQPQHF
v_call: TRBV28; j_call: TRBJ2-7; cdr3_aa: CASCKSGTFSYEQYF
v_call: TRBV10-3; j_call: TRBJ1-5; cdr3_aa: CAISESPGQPQHF
v_call: TRBV27; j_call: TRBJ2-2; cdr3_aa: CASSSNRDPNTGELFF
v_call: TRBV20-1; j_call: TRBJ2-7; cdr3_aa: CSDRTGAHEQYF
v_call: TRBV25-1; j_call: TRBJ1-1; cdr3_aa: CASSEWAGPNTEAFF
v_call: TRBV7-9; j_call: TRBJ2-7; cdr3_aa: CASSLEGRGLAF
v_call: TRBV7-3; j_call: TRBJ1-1; cdr3_aa: CASSPDGVNTEAFF
v_call: TRBV20-1; j_call: TRBJ2-5; cdr3_aa: CSASILQGQETQYF
v_call: TRBV11-2; j_call: TRBJ1-2; cdr3_aa: CASSPRQGARHGYTF
v_call: TRBV11-2; j_call: TRBJ2-4; cdr3_aa: CASSPLGGDAKNIQYF
v_call: TRBV6-1; j_call: TRBJ2-7; cdr3_aa: CANKSKRETTYEQYF
v_call: TRBV28; j_call: TRBJ1-5; cdr3_aa: CASGSGQASIYQPQHF
v_call: TRBV6-2/TRBV6-3; j_call: TRBJ2-7; cdr3_aa: CASSQDLRYPSYEQYF
v_call: TRBV28; j_call: TRBJ2-7; cdr3_aa: CASSTVGTGDEQYF
v_call: TRBV10-3; j_call: TRBJ2-5; cdr3_aa: CAISESETQYF
v_call: TRBV7-9; j_call: TRBJ2-7; cdr3_aa: CASSRGTGELEQYF
v_call: TRBV7-2; j_call: TRBJ2-7; cdr3_aa: CASSLALAGINYEQYF
v_call: TRBV27; j_call: TRBJ2-2; cdr3_aa: CASGYRGYTGELFF
v_call: TRBV2; j_call: TRBJ2-3; cdr3_aa: CASSEASGAGTDTQYF
v_call: TRBV3-1; j_call: TRBJ1-1; cdr3_aa: CASSQDRGWGKNTEAFF
v_call: TRBV5-1; j_call: TRBJ1-3; cdr3_aa: CASSLAGESGNTIYF
v_call: TRBV20-1; j_call: TRBJ1-5; cdr3_aa: CSARTQGARQPQHF
v_call: TRBV6-1; j_call: TRBJ2-2; cdr3_aa: CASSPPRDAGELFF
v_call: TRBV2; j_call: TRBJ1-4; cdr3_aa: CASMLGYRTTNEKLFF
v_call: TRBV15; j_call: TRBJ1-1; cdr3_aa: CATSREGEIATEAFF
v_call: TRBV19; j_call: TRBJ1-5; cdr3_aa: CASSIGRVGQPQHF
v_call: TRBV28; j_call: TRBJ1-6; cdr3_aa: CASMRDRLRNSPLHF
v_call: TRBV5-4; j_call: TRBJ1-5; cdr3_aa: CASSLVVGCGPDQPQHF
v_call: TRBV29-1; j_call: TRBJ1-1; cdr3_aa: CSVVLVEAFF
v_call: TRBV28; j_call: TRBJ2-5; cdr3_aa: CASRPGGFETQYF